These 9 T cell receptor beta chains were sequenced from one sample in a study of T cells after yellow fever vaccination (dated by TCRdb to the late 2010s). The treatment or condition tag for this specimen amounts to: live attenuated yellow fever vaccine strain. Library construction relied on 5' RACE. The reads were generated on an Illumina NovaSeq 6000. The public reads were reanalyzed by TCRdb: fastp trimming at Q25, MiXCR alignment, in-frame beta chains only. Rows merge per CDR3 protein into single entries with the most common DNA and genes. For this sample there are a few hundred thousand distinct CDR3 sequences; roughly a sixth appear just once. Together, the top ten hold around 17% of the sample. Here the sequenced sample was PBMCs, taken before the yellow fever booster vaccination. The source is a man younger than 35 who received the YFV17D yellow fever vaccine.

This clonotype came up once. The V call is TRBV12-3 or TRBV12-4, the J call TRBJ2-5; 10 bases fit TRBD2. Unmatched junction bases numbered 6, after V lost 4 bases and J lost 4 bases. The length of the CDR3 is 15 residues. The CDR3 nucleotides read TGTGCCAGCAGTTCAAGCGGGGGGGTAGTAGAGACCCAGTACTTC. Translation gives CASSSSGGVVETQYF.

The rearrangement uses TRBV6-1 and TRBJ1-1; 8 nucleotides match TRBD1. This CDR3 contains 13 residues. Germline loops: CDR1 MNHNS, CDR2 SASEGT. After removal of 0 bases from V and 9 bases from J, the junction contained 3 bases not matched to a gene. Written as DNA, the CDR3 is TGTGCCAGCAGTGAAGCCCACAGGGGGAAAGCTTTCTTT. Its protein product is CASSEAHRGKAFF.

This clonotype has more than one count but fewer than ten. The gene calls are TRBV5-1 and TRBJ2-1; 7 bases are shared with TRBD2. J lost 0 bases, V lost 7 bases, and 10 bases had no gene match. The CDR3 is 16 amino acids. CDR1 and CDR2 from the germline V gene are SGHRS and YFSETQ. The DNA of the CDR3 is TGCGCCAGCTCAAGGACCGGGGGGAGCTCCTACAATGAGCAGTTCTTC. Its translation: CASSRTGGSSYNEQFF.

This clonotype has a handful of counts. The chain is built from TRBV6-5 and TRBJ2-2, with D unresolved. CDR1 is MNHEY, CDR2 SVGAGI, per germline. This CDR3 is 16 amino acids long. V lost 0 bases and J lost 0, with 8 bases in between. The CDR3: CASSYSIGANTGELFF. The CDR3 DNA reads TGTGCCAGCAGTTACTCGATAGGTGCGAACACCGGGGAGCTGTTTTTT.

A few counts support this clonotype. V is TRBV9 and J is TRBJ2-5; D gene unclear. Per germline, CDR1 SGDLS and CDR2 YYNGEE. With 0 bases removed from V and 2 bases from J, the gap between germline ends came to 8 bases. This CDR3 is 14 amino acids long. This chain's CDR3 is CASSVGGRQETQYF. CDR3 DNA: TGTGCCAGCAGCGTAGGCGGACGGCAAGAGACCCAGTACTTC.

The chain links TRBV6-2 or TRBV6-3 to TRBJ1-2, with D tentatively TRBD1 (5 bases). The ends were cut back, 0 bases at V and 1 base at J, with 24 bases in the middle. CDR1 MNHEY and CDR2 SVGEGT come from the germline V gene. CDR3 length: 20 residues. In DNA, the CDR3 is TGTGCCAGCAGTTACTCGATCTTTGCAGGGAAATCGGAATATAACTATGGCTACACCTTC. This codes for CASSYSIFAGKSEYNYGYTF.

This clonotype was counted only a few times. CDR3 sequence (DNA): TGCGCCAGCAGGGCGAGTCTAGCACCCGGGGAGCTGTTTTTT. It specifies CASRASLAPGELFF. This chain links TRBV5-1 with TRBJ2-2; D possibly corresponds to TRBD2 (5 bases). The V gene lost 5 bases and the J gene lost 6 bases, with 14 bases spanning the gap. The CDR3 totals 14 residues. Germline assignment: CDR1 SGHRS and CDR2 YFSETQ.

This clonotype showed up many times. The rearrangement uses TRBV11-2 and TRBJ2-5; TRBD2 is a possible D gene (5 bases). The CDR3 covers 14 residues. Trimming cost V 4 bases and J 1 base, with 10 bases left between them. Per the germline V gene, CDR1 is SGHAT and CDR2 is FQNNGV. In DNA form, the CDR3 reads TGTGCCAGCAGCTGGAGGACCACCCAAGAGACCCAGTACTTC. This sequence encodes CASSWRTTQETQYF.

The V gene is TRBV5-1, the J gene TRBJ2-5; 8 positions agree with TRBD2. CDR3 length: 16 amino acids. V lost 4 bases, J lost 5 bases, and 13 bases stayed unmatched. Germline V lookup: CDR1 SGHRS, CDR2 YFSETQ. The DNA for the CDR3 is TGCGCCAGCAGCGAGGCCGCTCGCGGGGGGTCGGAGACCCAGTACTTC. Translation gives CASSEAARGGSETQYF.